Here is one T cell receptor (beta chain) with its context. The source of the sample is a study of blood T cell repertoires in COVID-19. Study as a whole: T cells, B-cell-depleted T cells, or PBMCs supplied cDNA or gDNA.

How the authors handled the data: From reference gene primer amplification, estimates of nucleated cell counts were derived. Libraries were prepared by immunoSEQ multiplex PCR; TCRdb keeps only in-frame clonotypes and omits some of them. V and J calls and clone size are as listed in that table; D and trimming were resolved from the DNA. Of nearly 350,000 clones listed, around 83% are singletons. V lost 6 bases, J lost 3 bases, and 8 bases stayed unmatched. CDR3 length equals 16 residues. Looked up from germline, CDR1 is SNHLY and CDR2 is FYNNEI. Sequenced sample: peripheral blood. This TCR came from a man aged 25 to 40 with active or convalescent COVID-19. V is TRBV2 and J is TRBJ2-2; 9 nucleotides match TRBD2. The DNA for the CDR3 is TGTGCCAGCAGGCGCGGGGGGGCCGTCGACACCGGGGAGCTGTTTTTT. Its translation: CASRRGGAVDTGELFF.